This T cell receptor (beta chain) came from a study of shared clonotypes between healthy human individuals. About the study: Donors were a couple of women and a few men aged 18 to 49.

CDR1 is LGHNA, CDR2 YSLEER, per germline. The J segment lost 5 bases and the V segment lost 0 bases, leaving 15 bases of the junction unmatched. The CDR3 consists of 19 residues. Naive CD8 isolation took CD45RO-negative cells positively selected for CCR7 and excluded terminally differentiated effector memory CD45RA+ cells. Using immunoSEQ multiplex PCR, the repertoire was profiled, and TCRdb retains in-frame clones only, with some absent. The data show approximately 2,200,000 clones, about 92% seen once. As concerns this clone: Its antigen remains unidentified.

Study-level findings and limits: Tissues were not sampled, only blood, and their repertoires likely differ. Clonotypes shared by all four donors outscored non-shared clonotypes in generation probability.

The genes are TRBV4-3 and TRBJ2-4; 8 positions match TRBD1. Material: naive CD8+ T cells from PBMCs. The TCR originated in a man in his late teens or twenties in good health. Some clones in this sample may be carry-over from other donors' samples. The CDR3 region has the DNA TGCGCCAGCAGCCAAGATCGCCCGGACAGGGAGTACTACGAAAACATTCAGTACTTC. This codes for CASSQDRPDREYYENIQYF.